Presented here are 8 T cell receptor beta chains from one specimen sequenced in a study of T cell responses to AZD1222 COVID-19 vaccine. Sequencing used immunoSEQ multiplex PCR; TCRdb keeps in-frame clones, though not all of them. The data show about 66,000 clones, about 90% seen once. The sample in question was peripheral blood, obtained on day 0 of AZD1222 vaccination. The receptors derive from an adult in good health.

The table lists this clone with a count of one. The chain employs TRBV9 and TRBJ1-6; D is perhaps TRBD1 (5 bases). Trimming left V 3 bases short and J 6 bases short, with 13 bases between. This CDR3 contains 15 residues. The V gene's germline CDR1 is SGDLS and CDR2 YYNGEE. The CDR3: CASSAGRGGNSPLHF. DNA for the CDR3: TGTGCCAGCAGCGCAGGCCGGGGCGGTAATTCACCCCTCCACTTT.

The chain couples TRBV7-2 to TRBJ2-2; possibly TRBD1 for D (6 bases). CDR1 and CDR2 (germline): SGHTA, FQGNSA. V lost 4 bases to trimming and J lost 7 bases, with 13 bases between them. There are 14 residues in the CDR3. The CDR3, as DNA: TGTGCCAGCAGCTACATAGGGGGTAGCGGGGAGCTGTTTTTT. The encoded protein is CASSYIGGSGELFF.

The genes are TRBV6-2 or TRBV6-3 and TRBJ2-5; D ambiguous. Germline lookup yields CDR1 MNHEY and CDR2 SVGEGT. The CDR3 totals 12 residues. Trimming removed 5 bases at V and 5 bases at J, with 9 bases between. CDR3 sequence: CASSRDPETQYF. The CDR3 bases are TGTGCCAGCAGTCGCGACCCGGAGACCCAGTACTTC.

V and J are TRBV7-2 and TRBJ1-1, with TRBD1 as a possible D gene (5 bases). Germline-derived CDR1 and CDR2 are SGHTA and FQGNSA. The V end lost 0 bases, the J end lost 1 base, and 12 bases lay between the germline ends. This CDR3 is 16 amino acids long. In nucleotides, the CDR3 is TGTGCCAGCAGCTTAGCCTCACAGGAAAGGAACACTGAAGCTTTCTTT. As protein: CASSLASQERNTEAFF. Drawing the rest from reference TRBV7-2 and TRBJ1-1, the complete variable domain is GAGVSQSPSNKVTEKGKDVELRCDPISGHTALYWYRQSLGQGLEFLIYFQGNSAPDKSGLPSDRFSAERTGGSVSTLTIQRTQQEDSAVYLCASSLASQERNTEAFFGQGTRLTVV.

The chain links TRBV7-9 to TRBJ2-7; 10 bases agree with TRBD2. With V trimmed by 2 bases and J by 4 bases, 17 bases remained unmatched. The CDR3 loop spans 19 amino acids. Germline assignment: CDR1 SEHNR and CDR2 FQNEAQ (reference sequence). CDR3 residues: CASSLWASGGSPSRYEQYF. The CDR3 DNA sequence: TGTGCCAGCAGCTTATGGGCTAGCGGGGGCAGTCCTTCCAGATACGAGCAGTACTTC. Combining the CDR3 with reference TRBV7-9 and TRBJ2-7 gives the whole variable domain DTGVSQNPRHKITKRGQNVTFRCDPISEHNRLYWYRQTLGQGPEFLTYFQNEAQLEKSRLLSDRFSAERPKGSFSTLEIQRTEQGDSAMYLCASSLWASGGSPSRYEQYFGPGTRLTVT.

The chain has TRBV15 and TRBJ1-5; D ambiguous. Trimming cost V 8 bases and J 0 bases, with 8 bases left between them. The CDR3 spans 13 residues. Per germline, CDR1 LNHNV and CDR2 YYDKDF (reference sequence). The CDR3 spells CATRDYSNQPQHF. As DNA, the CDR3 is TGTGCCACCCGGGATTATAGCAATCAGCCCCAGCATTTT.

This clone was seen once. The chain has TRBV27 and TRBJ1-6; D uncertain. This CDR3 contains 15 residues. Germline V gives CDR1 MNHEY, CDR2 SMNVEV (reference sequence). The V end lost 1 base, the J end lost 6 bases, and 10 bases lay between the germline ends. The CDR3 sequence is CASSLYIRGNSPLHF. CDR3 DNA: TGTGCCAGCAGTTTATATATTCGGGGTAATTCACCCCTCCACTTT.

In its sample, this clone was seen a few times. The CDR3: CASSYSPYQPQHF. CDR3 DNA sequence: TGTGCCAGCAGTTATTCCCCTTATCAGCCCCAGCATTTT. The chain combines TRBV6-5 with TRBJ1-5; no definite D call. V gave up 3 bases and J gave up 5 bases, with 8 bases separating them. This CDR3 contains 13 residues. Germline V gene lookup returns CDR1 MNHEY and CDR2 SVGAGI.